This TCR beta chain is drawn from a study of blood T cell repertoires in COVID-19. Across the study: COVID-19 samples from acute and convalescent phases originated in the United States, Italy and Spain.

V lost 1 base, J lost 1 base, and 12 bases lay in between. Looked up from germline, CDR1 is SGHDN and CDR2 is FVKESK. This CDR3 spans 16 amino acids. There are a few counts of this clone. Per the original data handling: It was from reference gene primer amplification that nucleated cell counts were estimated. Assay used: immunoSEQ multiplex PCR; TCRdb lists only in-frame clones, some missing. D and trimming come from the DNA, and the V and J calls and clone size come from that table. The sample carries a few hundred thousand clones, around 84% recorded once. The J gene is TRBJ2-3, the V gene TRBV14, with a weak D call TRBD1 (5 bases). What was sequenced was peripheral blood. The clonotype originates from a human donor in a cohort sampled during active COVID-19. The CDR3 DNA sequence: TGTGCCAGCAGCCAAGTAGCAAGCAGGGGCACAGATACGCAGTATTTT. Protein sequence: CASSQVASRGTDTQYF.